The clone carrying this T cell receptor beta chain came up a few times. Its target is unknown. This sample is part of a study of vaccination and CD4 T cells after COVID-19. Specified treatment: roughly 11-day PBMC culture with coronavirus spike peptide pools or control peptides (ViraFEST assay). CD4+ T cells that had been cultured provided DNA sequenced with the Oncomine TCR Beta short-read assay. TCRdb re-called the PCR reads through MiXCR, storing one row per CDR3 protein. The table records 14,000 to 15,000 distinct CDR3 sequences, 43% of them present only once. Germline CDR1 and CDR2: SGHTA and FQGNSA. The length of the CDR3 is 18 residues. V lost 2 bases, J lost 2 bases, and 21 bases lay in between.

This receptor was obtained from a human donor who had recovered from COVID-19. The sequenced material came from CD4+ T cells from blood, cultured in vitro. The chain carries TRBV7-2 and TRBJ2-5; D call uncertain. In DNA, the CDR3 is TGTGCCAGCAGCTTATCGTTTGTAGTTCGTCAACAGCAAGAGACCCAGTACTTC. It yields the protein CASSLSFVVRQQQETQYF.